Reported below is one T cell receptor beta chain. Its antigen remains unidentified. The CDR3 sequence is 14 residues long. Germline values: CDR1 SEHNR, CDR2 FQNEAQ (reference sequence). V lost 6 bases to trimming and J lost 11 bases, with 17 bases between them. This sample is part of a study of CD8+ T cells in alopecia areata. Study findings and constraints: Throughout tofacitinib, many expanded lesional clones continued to persist in scalp and blood. Affected lesional scalp, above all in alopecia totalis/universalis, was more clonal than normal scalp.

After isolation, RNA underwent reverse transcription to generate cDNA as the sequencing template. Only in-frame clones appear in the TCRdb table, and some are missing; sequencing was by immunoSEQ multiplex PCR. The data show more than 90,000 clones, about three fifths seen once. Treatment given: oral pan-JAK inhibitor, 5-10 mg twice daily. The sample was CD8+ T cells sorted from blood, taken at week 4, from a patient treated with tofacitinib. The clonotype originates from a human donor with alopecia areata. The V gene is TRBV7-9, the J gene TRBJ1-6, with no clear D. In DNA, the CDR3 is TGTGCCAGCAGTCCTGGGTCGCGAGGGCCACCCCTCCACTTT. Residues: CASSPGSRGPPLHF.